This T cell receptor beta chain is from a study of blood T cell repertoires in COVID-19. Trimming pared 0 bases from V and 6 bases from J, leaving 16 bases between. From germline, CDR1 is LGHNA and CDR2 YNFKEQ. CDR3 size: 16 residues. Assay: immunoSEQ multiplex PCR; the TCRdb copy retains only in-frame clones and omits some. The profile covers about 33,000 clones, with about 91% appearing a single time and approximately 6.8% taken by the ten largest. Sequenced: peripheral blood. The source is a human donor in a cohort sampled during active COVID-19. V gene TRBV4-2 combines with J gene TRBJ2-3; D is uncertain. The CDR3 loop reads CASSQELLGGVDTQYF. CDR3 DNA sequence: TGTGCCAGCAGCCAAGAACTCCTGGGTGGAGTGGATACGCAGTATTTT.